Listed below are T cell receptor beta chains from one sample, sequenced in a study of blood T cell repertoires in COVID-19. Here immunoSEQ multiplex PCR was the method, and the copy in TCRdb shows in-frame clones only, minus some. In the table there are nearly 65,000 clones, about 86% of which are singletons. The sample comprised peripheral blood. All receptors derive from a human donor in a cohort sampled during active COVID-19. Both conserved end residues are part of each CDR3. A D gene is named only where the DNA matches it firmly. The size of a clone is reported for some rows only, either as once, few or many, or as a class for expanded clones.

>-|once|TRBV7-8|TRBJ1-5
TGTGCCAGCAGCTTAGGACATAACAATCAGCCCCAGCATTTT
CASSLGHNNQPQHF
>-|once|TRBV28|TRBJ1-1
TGTGCCAGCAGCGAGGGCTCGGTCACTGAAGCTTTCTTT
CASSEGSVTEAFF
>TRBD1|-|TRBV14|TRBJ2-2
TGTGCCAGCAGCGCGTACTCAGGGGGATTAGGGGAGCTGTTTTTT
CASSAYSGGLGELFF
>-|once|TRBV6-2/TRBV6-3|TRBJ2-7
TGTGCCAGCAGTCGGGACACTAGAAACTACGAGCAGTACTTC
CASSRDTRNYEQYF
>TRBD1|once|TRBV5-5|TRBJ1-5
TGTGCCAGCAGCGTGGGAATCACAGGGGACCAGCCCCAGCATTTT
CASSVGITGDQPQHF
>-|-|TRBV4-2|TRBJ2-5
TGTGCCAGCAGCCAAGATAGGAGACAGTACCAAGAGACCCAGTACTTC
CASSQDRRQYQETQYF
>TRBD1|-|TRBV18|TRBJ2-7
TGTGCCAGCTCACCCACCCCCGGGACAGATCATTACGAGCAGTACTTC
CASSPTPGTDHYEQYF
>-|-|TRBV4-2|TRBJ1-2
TGTGCCAGCAGACCTCGGGTAGGGGGTGGGTCTAACTATGGCTACACCTTC
CASRPRVGGGSNYGYTF
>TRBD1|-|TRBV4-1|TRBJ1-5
TGCGCCAGCAGCCAAGACCGGGACAGATATCAGCCCCAGCATTTT
CASSQDRDRYQPQHF
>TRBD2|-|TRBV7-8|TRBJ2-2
TGTGCCAGCAGCCATAGGGCAAGCGGGGGGGTAGCCGGGGAGCTGTTTTTT
CASSHRASGGVAGELFF
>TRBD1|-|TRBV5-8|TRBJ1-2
TGTGCCAGCAGCCAAGACAGGGGCTATGGCTACACCTTC
CASSQDRGYGYTF
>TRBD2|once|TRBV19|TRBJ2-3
TGTGCCAGTAGTATCGTAGCGGGAGGCGCAGATACGCAGTATTTT
CASSIVAGGADTQYF
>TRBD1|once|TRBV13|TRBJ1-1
TGTGCCAGCAGCTCCCGCGGACAGGGGAACACTGAAGCTTTCTTT
CASSSRGQGNTEAFF
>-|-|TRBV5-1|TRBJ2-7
TGCGCCAGCAGCCCGGACAGCTCCTACGAGCAGTACTTC
CASSPDSSYEQYF
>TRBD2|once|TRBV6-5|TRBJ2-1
TGTGCCACCGGGACTAGCGGGAGCTCCTACAATGAGCAGTTCTTC
CATGTSGSSYNEQFF
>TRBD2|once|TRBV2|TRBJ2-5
TGTGCCAGCAGTGAAGCGAGGTTGGCTAGCGGCCAAGAGACCCAGTACTTC
CASSEARLASGQETQYF
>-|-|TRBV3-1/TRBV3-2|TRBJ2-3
TGTGCCAGCAGCCAAGCGGGGGTCTTTAGCACAGATACGCAGTATTTT
CASSQAGVFSTDTQYF
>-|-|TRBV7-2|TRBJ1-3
TGTGCCAGCAGCTTAGGGCCCCGGTCGGGAGGAAACACCATATATTTT
CASSLGPRSGGNTIYF
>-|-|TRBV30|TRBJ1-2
TGTGCCTGGACGCCCCAGGTATCTGGCTACACCTTC
CAWTPQVSGYTF
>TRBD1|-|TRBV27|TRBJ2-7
TGTGCCAGCAGCTGGACAGGGTCCCATGGCGTCTACGAGCAGTACTTC
CASSWTGSHGVYEQYF
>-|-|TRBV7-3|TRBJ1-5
TGTGCCAGCAGCTCTAGTACGACAGTTAATAGCAATCAGCCCCAGCATTTT
CASSSSTTVNSNQPQHF
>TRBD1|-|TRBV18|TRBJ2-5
TGTGCCAGCTCACCACTGAGGGGACAGGGGTTTGAGACCCAGTACTTC
CASSPLRGQGFETQYF
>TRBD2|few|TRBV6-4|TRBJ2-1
TGTGCCAGCAGTGAACTAGCGGGGTCCTACAATGAGCAGTTCTTC
CASSELAGSYNEQFF
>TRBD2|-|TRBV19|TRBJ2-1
TGTGCCACGGCCGGGACTAGCGATGCGAGTGAGCAGTTCTTC
CATAGTSDASEQFF
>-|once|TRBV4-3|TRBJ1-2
TGCGCCAGCAGCTCCGCAGACACGTTGGACTATGGCTACACCTTC
CASSSADTLDYGYTF
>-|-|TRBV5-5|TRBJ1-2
TGTGCCAGCAGCTTTGGGGGGGTTAACTATGGCTACACCTTC
CASSFGGVNYGYTF
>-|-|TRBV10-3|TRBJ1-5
TGTGCCATCAGTGAACAACAGGGCTATCAGCCCCAGCATTTT
CAISEQQGYQPQHF
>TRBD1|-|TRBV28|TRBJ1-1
TGTGCCAGCCTCCAACAGGGGATCGGGTTAACTGAAGCTTTCTTT
CASLQQGIGLTEAFF
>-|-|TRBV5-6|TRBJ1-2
TGTGCCAGCAGCTTTCAACAGGGAACCTATGGCTACACCTTC
CASSFQQGTYGYTF
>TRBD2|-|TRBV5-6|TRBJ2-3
TGTGCCAGCAGCTTCGGGGGGGCCCTCACAGATACGCAGTATTTT
CASSFGGALTDTQYF
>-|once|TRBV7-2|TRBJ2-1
TGTGCCAGCAGCTCCGCTAGCAGGGAGCAGTTCTTC
CASSSASREQFF
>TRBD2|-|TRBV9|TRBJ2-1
TGTGCCAGCAGCGTAGCTAGCGGGAGATTCAATGAGCAGTTCTTC
CASSVASGRFNEQFF
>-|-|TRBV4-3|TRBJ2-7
TGCGCCAGCAGCCCCCAAATTGCTAGCTTACCTACCTACGAGCAGTACTTC
CASSPQIASLPTYEQYF
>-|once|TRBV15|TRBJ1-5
TGTGCCACCAGCAGAGATGAGGGTTGGACAGAGAATCAGCCCCAGCATTTT
CATSRDEGWTENQPQHF
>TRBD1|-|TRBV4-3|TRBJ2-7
TGCGCCAGCAGCCAGAACAGGGGAAGCTCCTACGAGCAGTACTTC
CASSQNRGSSYEQYF
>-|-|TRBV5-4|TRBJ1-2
TGTGCCAGCAGCTCGGGACTCTACTATGGCTACACCTTC
CASSSGLYYGYTF
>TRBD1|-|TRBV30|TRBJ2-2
TGTGCCTGGAGTAGCATGACAGGGTGGGCCGGGGAGCTGTTTTTT
CAWSSMTGWAGELFF
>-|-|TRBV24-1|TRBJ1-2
TGTGCCACCAGTGATTACCCCGGGACAATTCCTTTTAACTATGGCTACACCTTC
CATSDYPGTIPFNYGYTF
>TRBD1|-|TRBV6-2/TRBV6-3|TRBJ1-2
TGTGCCAGCAGTTTCCTCGCCGCCCCGGGACAGGGAAGAGGTGGCTACACCTTC
CASSFLAAPGQGRGGYTF
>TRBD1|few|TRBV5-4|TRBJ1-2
TGTGCCAGCAGCCCTGAGCCTGGACAGGCGGATGGCTACACCTTC
CASSPEPGQADGYTF
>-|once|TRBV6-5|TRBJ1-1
TGTGCCAGCAGTTACGAAAGGGGTGCTGAAGCTTTCTTT
CASSYERGAEAFF
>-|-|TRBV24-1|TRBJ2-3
TGTGCCACCAGTGAACCCAGCGGTAGCACAGATACGCAGTATTTT
CATSEPSGSTDTQYF
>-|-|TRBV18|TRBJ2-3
TGTGCCAGCTCACCTCCCGTACAATTTGGAGGGCAGTATTTT
CASSPPVQFGGQYF
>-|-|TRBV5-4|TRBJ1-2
TGTGCCAGCAGCTTGGCTCCCGGGGTTAACTATGGCTACACCTTC
CASSLAPGVNYGYTF
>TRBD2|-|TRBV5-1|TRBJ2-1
TGCGCCAGCAGCCCGGGGACTAGCGGGAGGTACAATGAGCAGTTCTTC
CASSPGTSGRYNEQFF
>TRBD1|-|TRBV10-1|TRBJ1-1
TGCGCCAGCAGGGCCGGGACAGCGAACACTGAAGCTTTCTTT
CASRAGTANTEAFF
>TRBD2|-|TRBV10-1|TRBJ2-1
TGCGCCAGCAGTGAGTCCGGGACTAGCGGGCAAAATGAGCAGTTCTTC
CASSESGTSGQNEQFF
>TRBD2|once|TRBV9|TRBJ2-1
TGTGCCAGCAGCGGAAATAGCGGGAGCTCCTACAATGAGCAGTTCTTC
CASSGNSGSSYNEQFF
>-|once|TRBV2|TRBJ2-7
TGTGCCAGCAGTGAAGGGCCTCCCTACGAGCAGTACTTC
CASSEGPPYEQYF
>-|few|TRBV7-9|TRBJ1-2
TGTGCCAGCAGCTTGGGCGTCTATGGCTACACCTTC
CASSLGVYGYTF
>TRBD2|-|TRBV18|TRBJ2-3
TGTGCCAGCTCACCAGGACTAGCGGGGACGGGGATTACAGATACGCAGTATTTT
CASSPGLAGTGITDTQYF
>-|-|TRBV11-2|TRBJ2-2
TGTGCCAGCAGCTGGGGGCTCAACACCGGGGAGCTGTTTTTT
CASSWGLNTGELFF
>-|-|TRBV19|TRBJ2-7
TGTGCCAGTAGTACCCGCGCCGACGTCTGGGGGGACGAGCAGTACTTC
CASSTRADVWGDEQYF